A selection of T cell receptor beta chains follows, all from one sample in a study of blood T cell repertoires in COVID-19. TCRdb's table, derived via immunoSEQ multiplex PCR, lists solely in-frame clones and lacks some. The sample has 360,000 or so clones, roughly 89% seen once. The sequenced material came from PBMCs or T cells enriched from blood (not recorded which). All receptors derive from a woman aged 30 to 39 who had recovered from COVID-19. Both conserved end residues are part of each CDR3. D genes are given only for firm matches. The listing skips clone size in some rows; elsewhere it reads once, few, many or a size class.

cdr3_aa: CASSRRTGNSYEQYF; cdr3_nt: TGTGCCAGTAGTCGTCGGACAGGGAACTCCTACGAGCAGTACTTC; clone_size: -; j_call: TRBJ2-7; d_call: TRBD1; v_call: TRBV19
cdr3_aa: CASSQGAGAQNYGYTF; cdr3_nt: TGTGCCAGCAGCCAAGGTGCGGGGGCGCAAAACTATGGCTACACCTTC; clone_size: -; j_call: TRBJ1-2; d_call: -; v_call: TRBV4-2
cdr3_aa: CASSLQGAFRNSPLHF; cdr3_nt: TGTGCCAGCAGTTTGCAGGGCGCCTTTCGTAATTCACCCCTCCACTTT; clone_size: -; j_call: TRBJ1-6; d_call: -; v_call: TRBV28
cdr3_aa: CASSQVGQAGNTIYF; cdr3_nt: TGCGCCAGCAGCCAAGTTGGACAGGCTGGAAACACCATATATTTT; clone_size: -; j_call: TRBJ1-3; d_call: TRBD1; v_call: TRBV4-1
cdr3_aa: CASSQSGVAFF; cdr3_nt: TGTGCCAGCAGCCAATCAGGGGTAGCTTTCTTT; clone_size: -; j_call: TRBJ1-1; d_call: -; v_call: TRBV3-1/TRBV3-2
cdr3_aa: CASKRVPTDGGEQYF; cdr3_nt: TGTGCCAGTAAGCGTGTCCCAACCGACGGGGGCGAGCAGTACTTC; clone_size: few; j_call: TRBJ2-7; d_call: -; v_call: TRBV19
cdr3_aa: CATGRGLTDRKIDIQYF; cdr3_nt: TGTGCCACGGGGAGGGGATTGACAGACCGAAAGATAGACATTCAGTACTTC; clone_size: -; j_call: TRBJ2-4; d_call: TRBD2; v_call: TRBV27
cdr3_aa: CASSLAAGVNYGYTF; cdr3_nt: TGTGCCAGCAGCTTGGCGGCAGGGGTAAACTATGGCTACACCTTC; clone_size: -; j_call: TRBJ1-2; d_call: -; v_call: TRBV5-4
cdr3_aa: CATSRDLGGYTF; cdr3_nt: TGTGCCACCAGCAGAGACCTAGGAGGCTACACCTTC; clone_size: -; j_call: TRBJ1-2; d_call: -; v_call: TRBV15
cdr3_aa: CAWGMGQQGMSYEQYF; cdr3_nt: TGTGCCTGGGGTATGGGACAACAGGGGATGTCCTACGAGCAGTACTTC; clone_size: -; j_call: TRBJ2-7; d_call: TRBD1; v_call: TRBV30
cdr3_aa: CASSRGVNTEAFF; cdr3_nt: TGTGCCAGCAGCAGGGGGGTGAACACTGAAGCTTTCTTT; clone_size: -; j_call: TRBJ1-1; d_call: TRBD1; v_call: TRBV6-5
cdr3_aa: CASSLTTLTVRSSYEQYF; cdr3_nt: TGTGCCAGCAGTTTAACCACTTTGACCGTAAGGAGCTCCTACGAGCAGTACTTC; clone_size: -; j_call: TRBJ2-7; d_call: -; v_call: TRBV28
cdr3_aa: CASGFFAGGTSGYGYTF; cdr3_nt: TGTGCTAGTGGTTTCTTTGCGGGGGGGACCAGCGGGTATGGCTACACCTTC; clone_size: -; j_call: TRBJ1-2; d_call: -; v_call: TRBV12-5
cdr3_aa: CASSQDGQPQETQYF; cdr3_nt: TGCGCCAGCAGCCAAGATGGACAGCCCCAAGAGACCCAGTACTTC; clone_size: -; j_call: TRBJ2-5; d_call: -; v_call: TRBV4-1
cdr3_aa: CASSQGSIAGLDTQYF; cdr3_nt: TGTGCCAGCAGCCAAGGCTCCATAGCGGGTTTAGATACGCAGTATTTT; clone_size: -; j_call: TRBJ2-3; d_call: TRBD2; v_call: TRBV11-2
cdr3_aa: CASRPGQENTEAFF; cdr3_nt: TGCGCCAGCAGGCCCGGACAGGAAAACACTGAAGCTTTCTTT; clone_size: -; j_call: TRBJ1-1; d_call: TRBD1; v_call: TRBV5-1
cdr3_aa: CASSVLTGAGNTIYF; cdr3_nt: TGTGCCAGCAGCGTCTTGACAGGGGCTGGAAACACCATATATTTT; clone_size: -; j_call: TRBJ1-3; d_call: TRBD1; v_call: TRBV9
cdr3_aa: CATRGARDTQYF; cdr3_nt: TGTGCCACCAGGGGGGCCCGGGATACGCAGTATTTT; clone_size: -; j_call: TRBJ2-3; d_call: -; v_call: TRBV28
cdr3_aa: CASRPNTGASMNTEAFF; cdr3_nt: TGTGCCAGCAGACCTAACACAGGGGCCTCCATGAACACTGAAGCTTTCTTT; clone_size: -; j_call: TRBJ1-1; d_call: TRBD1; v_call: TRBV3-1/TRBV3-2
cdr3_aa: CASSSWAAGGNQPQHF; cdr3_nt: TGTGCCAGCAGTTCCTGGGCGGCAGGGGGTAATCAGCCCCAGCATTTT; clone_size: -; j_call: TRBJ1-5; d_call: TRBD1; v_call: TRBV6-5
cdr3_aa: CAWSVGGQGTGELFF; cdr3_nt: TGTGCCTGGAGTGTAGGAGGTCAGGGGACCGGGGAGCTGTTTTTT; clone_size: -; j_call: TRBJ2-2; d_call: -; v_call: TRBV30
cdr3_aa: CASSTRLAGGDIEQYF; cdr3_nt: TGCGCCAGCAGCACGCGACTAGCGGGAGGTGACATCGAGCAGTACTTC; clone_size: -; j_call: TRBJ2-7; d_call: TRBD2; v_call: TRBV5-1
cdr3_aa: CASSPLGQTYEQYF; cdr3_nt: TGTGCCAGCTCACCACTCGGACAGACCTACGAGCAGTACTTC; clone_size: -; j_call: TRBJ2-7; d_call: -; v_call: TRBV18
cdr3_aa: CAWSGPGGVRAFF; cdr3_nt: TGTGCCTGGAGTGGTCCCGGGGGAGTTAGGGCTTTCTTT; clone_size: -; j_call: TRBJ1-1; d_call: -; v_call: TRBV30
cdr3_aa: CSASAGRLRDSPLHF; cdr3_nt: TGCAGTGCTAGTGCAGGGAGGTTGAGGGATTCACCCCTCCACTTT; clone_size: few; j_call: TRBJ1-6; d_call: -; v_call: TRBV20-1
cdr3_aa: CASSPPGNNQPQHF; cdr3_nt: TGTGCCAGCAGTCCACCGGGGAACAATCAGCCCCAGCATTTT; clone_size: -; j_call: TRBJ1-5; d_call: -; v_call: TRBV27
cdr3_aa: CASSDLVRGSNQPQHF; cdr3_nt: TGTGCCAGCAGTGATTTAGTAAGAGGTAGCAATCAGCCCCAGCATTTT; clone_size: -; j_call: TRBJ1-5; d_call: -; v_call: TRBV2
cdr3_aa: CATSRGQGFDYEQYF; cdr3_nt: TGTGCCACCAGCAGAGGGCAGGGCTTTGACTACGAGCAGTACTTC; clone_size: -; j_call: TRBJ2-7; d_call: -; v_call: TRBV15
cdr3_aa: CASSFVGRRYGYTF; cdr3_nt: TGTGCCAGCAGTTTTGTGGGCAGGCGCTATGGCTACACCTTC; clone_size: -; j_call: TRBJ1-2; d_call: -; v_call: TRBV28
cdr3_aa: CSVEAGGLAGAPTDTQYF; cdr3_nt: TGCAGCGTTGAAGCGGGTGGACTAGCGGGAGCTCCCACAGATACGCAGTATTTT; clone_size: once; j_call: TRBJ2-3; d_call: TRBD2; v_call: TRBV29-1
cdr3_aa: CASSERLMPGTEAFF; cdr3_nt: TGTGCCAGCAGTGAACGTTTAATGCCGGGCACTGAAGCTTTCTTT; clone_size: -; j_call: TRBJ1-1; d_call: -; v_call: TRBV6-1
cdr3_aa: CASSYGLAGNEQYF; cdr3_nt: TGTGCCAGCAGCTATGGACTAGCGGGAAACGAGCAGTACTTC; clone_size: -; j_call: TRBJ2-7; d_call: TRBD2; v_call: TRBV7-8
cdr3_aa: CAWSVRIGSNYGYTF; cdr3_nt: TGTGCCTGGAGTGTACGGATAGGGAGTAACTATGGCTACACCTTC; clone_size: -; j_call: TRBJ1-2; d_call: -; v_call: TRBV30
cdr3_aa: CASRGGLREAFF; cdr3_nt: TGTGCCAGCAGGGGGGGGCTGAGGGAAGCTTTCTTT; clone_size: -; j_call: TRBJ1-1; d_call: -; v_call: TRBV12-3/TRBV12-4
cdr3_aa: CASTQLAADTGELFF; cdr3_nt: TGTGCCAGCACACAACTAGCGGCGGACACCGGGGAGCTGTTTTTT; clone_size: -; j_call: TRBJ2-2; d_call: TRBD2; v_call: TRBV2
cdr3_aa: CASSDFFAYEQYF; cdr3_nt: TGTGCCAGCAGTGATTTCTTCGCCTACGAGCAGTACTTC; clone_size: few; j_call: TRBJ2-7; d_call: -; v_call: TRBV6-1
cdr3_aa: CASSQASQGNTGELFF; cdr3_nt: TGCGCCAGCAGCCAAGCAAGCCAGGGGAACACCGGGGAGCTGTTTTTT; clone_size: -; j_call: TRBJ2-2; d_call: -; v_call: TRBV4-1
cdr3_aa: CASSEESAYNEQFF; cdr3_nt: TGTGCCAGCAGTGAAGAATCAGCGTACAATGAGCAGTTCTTC; clone_size: -; j_call: TRBJ2-1; d_call: -; v_call: TRBV2
cdr3_aa: CASSQAGGIHEQYF; cdr3_nt: TGTGCCAGCAGCCAAGCCGGAGGTATCCACGAGCAGTACTTC; clone_size: -; j_call: TRBJ2-7; d_call: -; v_call: TRBV4-2
cdr3_aa: CSAHYRGYTF; cdr3_nt: TGCAGTGCTCACTATCGTGGCTACACCTTC; clone_size: -; j_call: TRBJ1-2; d_call: -; v_call: TRBV20-1
cdr3_aa: CSVGSSGYEQYF; cdr3_nt: TGCAGCGTTGGGTCTAGCGGGTACGAGCAGTACTTC; clone_size: -; j_call: TRBJ2-7; d_call: TRBD2; v_call: TRBV29-1
cdr3_aa: CASSVGGGNQPQHF; cdr3_nt: TGTGCCAGCAGCGTAGGGGGGGGTAATCAGCCCCAGCATTTT; clone_size: -; j_call: TRBJ1-5; d_call: -; v_call: TRBV9
cdr3_aa: CAISGSQGAQPQHF; cdr3_nt: TGTGCCATCAGTGGATCACAGGGGGCGCAGCCCCAGCATTTT; clone_size: -; j_call: TRBJ1-5; d_call: TRBD1; v_call: TRBV10-3
cdr3_aa: CAISVDRSSYNEQFF; cdr3_nt: TGTGCCATCAGTGTGGACAGGAGCTCCTACAATGAGCAGTTCTTC; clone_size: -; j_call: TRBJ2-1; d_call: TRBD1; v_call: TRBV10-3
cdr3_aa: CASSMGGYGELFF; cdr3_nt: TGTGCCAGTAGTATGGGGGGGTACGGGGAGCTGTTTTTT; clone_size: -; j_call: TRBJ2-2; d_call: TRBD2; v_call: TRBV19
cdr3_aa: CASTTGGHEQFF; cdr3_nt: TGTGCCAGTACCACGGGAGGCCATGAGCAGTTCTTC; clone_size: -; j_call: TRBJ2-1; d_call: TRBD2; v_call: TRBV19
cdr3_aa: CATSDGARTSGSLTDTQYF; cdr3_nt: TGTGCCACCAGTGATGGGGCCCGGACTAGCGGGAGTCTCACAGATACGCAGTATTTT; clone_size: -; j_call: TRBJ2-3; d_call: TRBD2; v_call: TRBV24-1
cdr3_aa: CASSQESPRLDTDTQYF; cdr3_nt: TGTGCCAGCAGCCAAGAGTCCCCACGATTAGATACGGATACGCAGTATTTT; clone_size: -; j_call: TRBJ2-3; d_call: -; v_call: TRBV3-1/TRBV3-2
cdr3_aa: CASSGVGQGVYEQYF; cdr3_nt: TGTGCCAGCAGTGGGGTGGGACAGGGCGTTTACGAGCAGTACTTC; clone_size: few; j_call: TRBJ2-7; d_call: TRBD1; v_call: TRBV6-2/TRBV6-3
cdr3_aa: CASTPTGIFSEQYF; cdr3_nt: TGTGCCAGCACCCCGACAGGGATTTTCTCCGAGCAGTACTTC; clone_size: -; j_call: TRBJ2-7; d_call: TRBD1; v_call: TRBV28
cdr3_aa: CASSIVFGKRSLRGDTQYF; cdr3_nt: TGTGCCAGTAGTATTGTTTTTGGAAAGAGATCGCTAAGGGGCGATACGCAGTATTTT; clone_size: -; j_call: TRBJ2-3; d_call: -; v_call: TRBV19